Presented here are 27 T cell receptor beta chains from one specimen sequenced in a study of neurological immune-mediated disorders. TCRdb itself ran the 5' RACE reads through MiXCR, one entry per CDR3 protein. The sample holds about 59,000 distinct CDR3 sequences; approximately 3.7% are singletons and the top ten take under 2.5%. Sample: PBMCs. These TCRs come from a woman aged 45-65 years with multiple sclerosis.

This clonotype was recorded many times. The CDR3 nucleotides read TGCGCCAGCAGCCAGGGCCCCCGGGAAGATACGCAGTATTTT. Amino acid sequence: CASSQGPREDTQYF. The V and J genes are TRBV4-3 and TRBJ2-3; possible D gene TRBD2, 5 bases. Germline V gene data show CDR1 as LGHNA and CDR2 as YSLEER. V was clipped by 3 bases and J by 5 bases, with 12 bases between them. The CDR3 is made up of 14 amino acids.

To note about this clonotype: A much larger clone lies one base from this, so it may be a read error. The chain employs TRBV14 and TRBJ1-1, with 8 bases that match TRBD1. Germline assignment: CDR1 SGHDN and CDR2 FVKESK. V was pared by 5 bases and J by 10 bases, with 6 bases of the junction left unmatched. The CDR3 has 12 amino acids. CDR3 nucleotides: TGTGCCAGCAGCAAATATACAGGGGGAGCTTTCTTT. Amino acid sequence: CASSKYTGGAFF.

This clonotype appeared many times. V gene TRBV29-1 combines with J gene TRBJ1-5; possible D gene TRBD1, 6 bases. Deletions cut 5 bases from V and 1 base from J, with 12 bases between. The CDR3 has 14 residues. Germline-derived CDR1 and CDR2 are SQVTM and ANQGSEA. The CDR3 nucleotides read TGCAGCGTTAGAGGGGGAGAGAGCAATCAGCCCCAGCATTTT. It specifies CSVRGGESNQPQHF.

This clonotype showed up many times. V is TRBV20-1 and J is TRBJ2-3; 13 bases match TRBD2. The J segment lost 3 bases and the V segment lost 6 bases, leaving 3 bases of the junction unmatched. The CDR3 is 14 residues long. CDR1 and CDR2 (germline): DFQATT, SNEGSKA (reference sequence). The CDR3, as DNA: TGCAGTGCCAAGGGACTAGCGGGAACAGATACGCAGTATTTT. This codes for CSAKGLAGTDTQYF.

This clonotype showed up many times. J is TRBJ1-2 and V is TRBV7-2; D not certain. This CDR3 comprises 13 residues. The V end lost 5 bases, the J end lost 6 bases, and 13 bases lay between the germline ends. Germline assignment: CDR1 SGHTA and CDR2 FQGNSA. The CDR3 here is CASSPRPIDGYTF. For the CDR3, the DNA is TGTGCCAGCAGCCCTCGCCCCATTGATGGCTACACCTTC. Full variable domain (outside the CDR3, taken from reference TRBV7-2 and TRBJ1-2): GAGVSQSPSNKVTEKGKDVELRCDPISGHTALYWYRQSLGQGLEFLIYFQGNSAPDKSGLPSDRFSAERTGGSVSTLTIQRTQQEDSAVYLCASSPRPIDGYTFGSGTRLTVV.

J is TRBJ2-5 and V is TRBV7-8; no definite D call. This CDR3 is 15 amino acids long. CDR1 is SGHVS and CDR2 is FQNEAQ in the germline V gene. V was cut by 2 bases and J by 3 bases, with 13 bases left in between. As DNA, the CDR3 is TGTGCCAGCAGCTTATTGCCCTTAGGGAAAGAGACCCAGTACTTC. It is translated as CASSLLPLGKETQYF.

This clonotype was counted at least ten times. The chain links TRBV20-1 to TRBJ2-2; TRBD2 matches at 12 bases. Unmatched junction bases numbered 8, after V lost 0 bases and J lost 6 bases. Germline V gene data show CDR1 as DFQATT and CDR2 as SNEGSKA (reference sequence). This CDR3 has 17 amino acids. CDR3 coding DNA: TGCAGTGCTAGAGATTCGGAGCTAGCGGGAGGGTCCGGGGAGCTGTTTTTT. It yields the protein CSARDSELAGGSGELFF.

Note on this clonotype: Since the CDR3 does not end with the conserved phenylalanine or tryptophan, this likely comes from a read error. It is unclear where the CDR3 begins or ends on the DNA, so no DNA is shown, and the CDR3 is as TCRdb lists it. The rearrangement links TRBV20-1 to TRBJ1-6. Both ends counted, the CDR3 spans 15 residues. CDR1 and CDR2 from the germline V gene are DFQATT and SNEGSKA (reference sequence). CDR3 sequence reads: CSAKTGSSYNSPLNV.

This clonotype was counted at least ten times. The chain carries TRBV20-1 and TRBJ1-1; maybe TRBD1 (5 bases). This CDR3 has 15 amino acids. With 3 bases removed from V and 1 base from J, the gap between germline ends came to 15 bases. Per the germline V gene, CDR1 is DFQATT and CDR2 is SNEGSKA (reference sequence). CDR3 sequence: CSASRDLKGNTEAFF. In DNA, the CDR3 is TGCAGTGCTAGCCGGGACCTCAAGGGGAACACTGAAGCTTTCTTT.

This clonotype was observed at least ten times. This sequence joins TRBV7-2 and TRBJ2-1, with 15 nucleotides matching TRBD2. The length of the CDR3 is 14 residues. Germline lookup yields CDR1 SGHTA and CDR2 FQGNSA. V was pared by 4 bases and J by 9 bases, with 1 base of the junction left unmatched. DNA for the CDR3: TGTGCCAGCAGCTCGGGACTAGCGGGAGGTGAGCAGTTCTTC. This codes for CASSSGLAGGEQFF. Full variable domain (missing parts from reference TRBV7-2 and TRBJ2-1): GAGVSQSPSNKVTEKGKDVELRCDPISGHTALYWYRQSLGQGLEFLIYFQGNSAPDKSGLPSDRFSAERTGGSVSTLTIQRTQQEDSAVYLCASSSGLAGGEQFFGPGTRLTVL.

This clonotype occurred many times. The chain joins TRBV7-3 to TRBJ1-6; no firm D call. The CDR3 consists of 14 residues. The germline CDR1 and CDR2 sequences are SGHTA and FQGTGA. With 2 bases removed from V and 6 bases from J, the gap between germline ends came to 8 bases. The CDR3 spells CASSLGDTNSPLHF. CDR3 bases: TGTGCCAGCAGCTTAGGGGATACTAATTCACCCCTCCACTTT.

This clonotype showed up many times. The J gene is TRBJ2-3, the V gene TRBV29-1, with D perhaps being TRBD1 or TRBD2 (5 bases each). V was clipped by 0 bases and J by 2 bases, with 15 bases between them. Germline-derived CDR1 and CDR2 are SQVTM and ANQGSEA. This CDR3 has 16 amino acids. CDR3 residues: CSVEDKWGTVTDTQYF. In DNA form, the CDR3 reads TGCAGCGTTGAAGATAAATGGGGGACCGTCACAGATACGCAGTATTTT.

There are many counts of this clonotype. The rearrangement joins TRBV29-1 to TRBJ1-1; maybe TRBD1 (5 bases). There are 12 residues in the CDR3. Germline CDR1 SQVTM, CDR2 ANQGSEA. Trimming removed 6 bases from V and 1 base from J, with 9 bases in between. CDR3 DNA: TGCAGCGTGGGGGTTGAGAACACTGAAGCTTTCTTT. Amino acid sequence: CSVGVENTEAFF.

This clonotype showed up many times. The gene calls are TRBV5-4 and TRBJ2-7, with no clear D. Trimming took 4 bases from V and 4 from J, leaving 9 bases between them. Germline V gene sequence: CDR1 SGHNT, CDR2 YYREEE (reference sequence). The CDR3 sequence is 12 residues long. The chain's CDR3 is CASSLDKYEQYF. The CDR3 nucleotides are TGTGCCAGCAGCCTAGATAAATACGAGCAGTACTTC. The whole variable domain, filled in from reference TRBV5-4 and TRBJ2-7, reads ETGVTQSPTHLIKTRGQQVTLRCSSQSGHNTVSWYQQALGQGPQFIFQYYREEENGRGNFPPRFSGLQFPNYSSELNVNALELDDSALYLCASSLDKYEQYFGPGTRLTVT.

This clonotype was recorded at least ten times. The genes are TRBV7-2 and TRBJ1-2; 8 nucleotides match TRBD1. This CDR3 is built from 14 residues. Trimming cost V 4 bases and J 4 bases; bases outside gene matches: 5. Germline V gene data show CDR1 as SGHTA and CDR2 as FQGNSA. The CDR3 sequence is CASSSQGGGYGYTF. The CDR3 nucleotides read TGTGCCAGCAGCTCACAGGGGGGCGGCTATGGCTACACCTTC.

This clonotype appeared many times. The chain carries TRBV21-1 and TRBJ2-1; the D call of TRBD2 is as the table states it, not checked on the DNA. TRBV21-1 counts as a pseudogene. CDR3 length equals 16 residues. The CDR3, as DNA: TGTGCCAGCAGCAAAGCGGCTAGCGGGAGGGCCCATGAGCAGTTCTTC. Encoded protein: CASSKAASGRAHEQFF.

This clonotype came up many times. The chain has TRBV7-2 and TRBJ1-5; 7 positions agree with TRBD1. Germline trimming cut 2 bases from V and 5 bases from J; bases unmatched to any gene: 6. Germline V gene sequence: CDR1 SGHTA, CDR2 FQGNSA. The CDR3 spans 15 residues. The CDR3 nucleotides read TGTGCCAGCAGCTTACGGGCAGGGGGTGATCAGCCCCAGCATTTT. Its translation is CASSLRAGGDQPQHF.

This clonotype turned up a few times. CDR3 loop: CASSDPLAGGPYNEQFF. The DNA of the CDR3 is TGTGCCAGCAGTGACCCCCTAGCGGGAGGGCCCTACAATGAGCAGTTCTTC. V is TRBV6-2 or TRBV6-3 and J is TRBJ2-1; 12 positions match TRBD2. The trim removed 5 bases at V and 2 bases at J, leaving 7 bases unmatched. The CDR3 runs to 17 residues. Germline CDR1 MNHEY, CDR2 SVGEGT.

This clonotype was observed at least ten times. In DNA, the CDR3 is TGTGCCAGCAGCTCGCGTGGGAGCTCCTACAATGAGCAGTTCTTC. Translation: CASSSRGSSYNEQFF. The chain combines TRBV7-3 with TRBJ2-1, with a weak D call TRBD2 (5 bases). Germline V gene sequence: CDR1 SGHTA, CDR2 FQGTGA. V lost 4 bases, J lost 0 bases, and 10 bases lay in between. The CDR3 has 15 residues.

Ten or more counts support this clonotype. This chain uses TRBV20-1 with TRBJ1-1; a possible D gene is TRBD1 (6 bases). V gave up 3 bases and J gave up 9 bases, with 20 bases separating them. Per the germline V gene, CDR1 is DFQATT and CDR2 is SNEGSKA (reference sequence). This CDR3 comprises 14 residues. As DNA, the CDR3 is TGCAGTGCTAGTGCGGCAGGGGCCCGCGTCCAAGCTTTCTTT. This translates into CSASAAGARVQAFF.

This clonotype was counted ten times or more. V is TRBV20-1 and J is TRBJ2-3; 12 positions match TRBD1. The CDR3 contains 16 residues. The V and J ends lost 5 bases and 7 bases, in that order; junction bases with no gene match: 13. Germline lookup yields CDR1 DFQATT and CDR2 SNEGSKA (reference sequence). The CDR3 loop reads CSAPPPGTGGLNTQYF. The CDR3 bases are TGCAGTGCTCCCCCCCCAGGGACAGGGGGCCTCAATACGCAGTATTTT.

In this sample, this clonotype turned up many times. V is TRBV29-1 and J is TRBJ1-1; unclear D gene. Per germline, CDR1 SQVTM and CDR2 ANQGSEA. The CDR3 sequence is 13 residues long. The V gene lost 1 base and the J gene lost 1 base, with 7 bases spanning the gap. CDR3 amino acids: CSVEAAANTEAFF. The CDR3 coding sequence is TGCAGCGTTGAAGCCGCAGCGAACACTGAAGCTTTCTTT.

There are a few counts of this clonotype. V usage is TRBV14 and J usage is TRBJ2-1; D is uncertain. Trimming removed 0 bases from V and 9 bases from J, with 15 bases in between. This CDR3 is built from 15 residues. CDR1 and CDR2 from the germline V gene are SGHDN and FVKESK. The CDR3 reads CASSQDNYSPSEQFF. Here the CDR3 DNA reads TGTGCCAGCAGCCAAGACAACTACAGCCCCAGTGAGCAGTTCTTC.

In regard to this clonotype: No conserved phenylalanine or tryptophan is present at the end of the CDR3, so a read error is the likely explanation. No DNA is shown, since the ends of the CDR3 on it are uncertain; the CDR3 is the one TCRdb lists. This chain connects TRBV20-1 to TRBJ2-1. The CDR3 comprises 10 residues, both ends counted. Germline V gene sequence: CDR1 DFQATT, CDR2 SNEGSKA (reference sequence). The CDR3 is CSASGETQYY.

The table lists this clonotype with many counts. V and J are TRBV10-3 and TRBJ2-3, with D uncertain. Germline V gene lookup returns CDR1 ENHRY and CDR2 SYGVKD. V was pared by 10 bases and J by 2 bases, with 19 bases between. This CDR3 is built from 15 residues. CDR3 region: CATHNEQGVTDTQYF. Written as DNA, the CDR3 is TGTGCCACCCACAATGAGCAAGGAGTCACAGATACGCAGTATTTT.

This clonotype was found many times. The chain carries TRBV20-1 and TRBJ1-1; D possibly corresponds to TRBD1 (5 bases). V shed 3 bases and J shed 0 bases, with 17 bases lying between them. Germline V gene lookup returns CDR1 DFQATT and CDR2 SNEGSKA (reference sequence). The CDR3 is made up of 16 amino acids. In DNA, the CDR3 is TGCAGTGCTAGCTCCCCCGGGGGAGTAATGAACACTGAAGCTTTCTTT. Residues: CSASSPGGVMNTEAFF.

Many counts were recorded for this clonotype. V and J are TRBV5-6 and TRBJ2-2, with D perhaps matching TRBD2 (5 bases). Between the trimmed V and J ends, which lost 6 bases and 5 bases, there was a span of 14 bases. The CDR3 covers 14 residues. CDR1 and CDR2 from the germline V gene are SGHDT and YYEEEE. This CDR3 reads CASTLVSGTGELFF. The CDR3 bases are TGTGCCAGCACCCTCGTCAGCGGTACCGGGGAGCTGTTTTTT.